The clone carrying this T cell receptor (beta chain) was observed at least ten times. These data belong to a study of T-cell reconstitution after alpha-beta-depleted transplantation in children. A library of TCRbeta sequences, prepared with unique molecular identifiers, was generated. TCRdb recomputed calls from the PCR reads with MiXCR, one row per CDR3 protein. The sample comprises about 480,000 distinct CDR3 sequences, about an eighth of which are singletons, and about 6% rests with the top ten. This CDR3 spans 20 amino acids. With V trimmed by 1 base and J by 1 base, 13 bases remained unmatched. Germline V CDR1 and CDR2: KGHDR, SFDVKD.

The chain carries TRBV24-1 and TRBJ2-2, with 8 bases that match TRBD2. This TCR came from a human donor who donated a stem cell graft to a child with combined immunodeficiency. The source was PBMCs from the stem cell graft donor, collected from the stem cell graft. The chain's CDR3 is CATSDFGTSSLLLNTGELFF. CDR3 coding DNA: TGTGCCACCAGTGATTTCGGGACTAGTTCCCTTCTACTGAACACCGGGGAGCTGTTTTTT.